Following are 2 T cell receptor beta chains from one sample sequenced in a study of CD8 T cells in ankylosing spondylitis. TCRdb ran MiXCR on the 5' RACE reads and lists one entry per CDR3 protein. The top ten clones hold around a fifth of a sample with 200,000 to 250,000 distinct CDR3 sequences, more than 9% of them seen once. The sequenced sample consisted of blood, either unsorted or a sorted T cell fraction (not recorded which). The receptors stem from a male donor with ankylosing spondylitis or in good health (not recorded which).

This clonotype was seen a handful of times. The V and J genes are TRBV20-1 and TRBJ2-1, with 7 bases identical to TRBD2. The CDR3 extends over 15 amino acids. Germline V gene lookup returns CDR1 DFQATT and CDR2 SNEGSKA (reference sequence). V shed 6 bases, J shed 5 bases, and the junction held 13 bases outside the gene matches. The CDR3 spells CSARGGAGVNNEQFF. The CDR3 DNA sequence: TGCAGTGCGAGGGGTGGTGCGGGGGTAAACAATGAGCAGTTCTTC.

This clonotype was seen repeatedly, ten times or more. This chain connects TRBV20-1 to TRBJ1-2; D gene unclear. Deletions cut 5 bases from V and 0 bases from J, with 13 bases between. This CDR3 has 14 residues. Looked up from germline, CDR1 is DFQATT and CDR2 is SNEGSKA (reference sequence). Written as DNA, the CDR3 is TGCAGTGCTGGCGATAGCTTGCCTAACTATGGCTACACCTTC. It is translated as CSAGDSLPNYGYTF.